These 14 T cell receptor beta chains share one sample of origin, sequenced in a study of shared T cell receptors in the human thymus. Clones were sequenced by immunoSEQ multiplex PCR, and TCRdb holds only the in-frame ones, with some missing. The table includes more than 550,000 clones, around 85% detected once. These data were likewise used in another study, on human thymus T cells.

Specimen: thymocytes. The origin of the receptors is a girl under three years old with a congenital heart defect.

This chain links TRBV5-4 with TRBJ2-1; TRBD2 aligns across 10 bases. The CDR3 totals 18 residues. V lost 2 bases, J lost 6 bases, and 14 bases stayed unmatched. Germline-derived CDR1 and CDR2 are SGHNT and YYREEE (reference sequence). The CDR3 DNA is TGTGCCAGCAGCTTTACCCTTCAAGCGGGGGGGCCCTTCAATGAGCAGTTCTTC. It encodes CASSFTLQAGGPFNEQFF.

The chain carries TRBV19 and TRBJ1-2, with TRBD1 matching over 8 bases. There are 12 residues in the CDR3. The junction had 7 bases not matched to a gene; V was cut back by 9 bases and J by 7 bases. Germline lookup yields CDR1 LNHDA and CDR2 SQIVND (reference sequence). Written as DNA, the CDR3 is TGTGCCAGCGCGACAGGGGTCCGTGGCTACACCTTC. This encodes CASATGVRGYTF.

The V call is TRBV9, the J call TRBJ1-2; D is perhaps TRBD1 (6 bases). V lost 4 bases and J 8 bases, leaving 21 bases between the germline ends. Germline V gene sequence: CDR1 SGDLS, CDR2 YYNGEE. The CDR3 contains 15 residues. CDR3: CASSTSYRVLYGYTF. The CDR3 region has the DNA TGTGCCAGCAGCACATCTTACAGGGTTCTGTACGGCTACACCTTC.

The CDR3 spells CASSRDRASSYEQYF. CDR3 coding DNA: TGCGCCAGCAGCCGGGACAGGGCAAGCTCCTACGAGCAGTACTTC. This chain connects TRBV4-1 to TRBJ2-7, with 9 bases aligning to TRBD1. Trimming took 4 bases from V and 0 from J; bases not matched to a gene: 4. The germline V gene has CDR1 MGHRA and CDR2 YSYEKL. The CDR3 is made up of 15 amino acids.

The gene calls are TRBV5-4 and TRBJ1-4, with D unresolved. The CDR3 extends over 14 amino acids. V lost 0 bases, J lost 3 bases, and 6 bases lay in between. CDR1 is SGHNT, CDR2 YYREEE, per germline (reference sequence). The CDR3 DNA reads TGTGCCAGCAGCTTGGATATTCCTAATGAAAAACTGTTTTTT. As protein: CASSLDIPNEKLFF.

This clone was counted only a few times. The chain uses TRBV28 and TRBJ2-3; 7 bases are a match to TRBD2. CDR1 and CDR2 from the germline V gene are MDHEN and SYDVKM. The CDR3 has 15 amino acids. With V trimmed by 5 bases and J by 10 bases, 15 bases remained unmatched. The CDR3 region is CASSKSGDPTHPQYF. CDR3 nucleotides: TGTGCCAGCAGTAAAAGCGGGGACCCGACCCATCCGCAGTATTTT.

This chain joins TRBV4-1 and TRBJ2-1; tentative D call: TRBD1 (6 bases). CDR1 is MGHRA and CDR2 is YSYEKL in the germline V gene. V shed 1 base and J shed 6 bases, with 16 bases lying between them. The CDR3 sequence is 16 residues long. CDR3 sequence (DNA): TGCGCCAGCAGCCAAGCTCGGCCAGGGGCCCTCAATGAGCAGTTCTTC. It encodes CASSQARPGALNEQFF.

This clone appeared once. V usage is TRBV18 and J usage is TRBJ1-1, with D possibly matching TRBD1 (5 bases). Trimming took 3 bases from V and 6 from J, leaving 17 bases between them. The CDR3 loop spans 15 amino acids. CDR1 and CDR2 from the germline V gene are KGHSH and LQKENI. The CDR3 loop reads CASSPRRDGSSEAFF. As DNA, the CDR3 is TGTGCCAGCTCACCCCGGCGGGACGGGTCTTCTGAAGCTTTCTTT.

The rearrangement joins TRBV27 to TRBJ1-1; 7 bases match TRBD1. The CDR3 is 14 amino acids. Germline loops: CDR1 MNHEY, CDR2 SMNVEV (reference sequence). V shed 4 bases, J shed 4 bases, and the junction held 6 bases outside the gene matches. DNA of the CDR3: TGTGCCAGCAGTTGCCACAGGGGCATCACTGAAGCTTTCTTT. This translates into CASSCHRGITEAFF.

This sequence joins TRBV19 and TRBJ2-1; TRBD2 matches at 10 bases. CDR1 and CDR2 from the germline V gene are LNHDA and SQIVND (reference sequence). The CDR3 loop spans 17 amino acids. J was trimmed by 5 bases and V by 7 bases; bases with no gene match: 14. The DNA of the CDR3 is TGTGCCAGTATAGACAGGAGGGCTAGCGGGAGAAACAATGAGCAGTTCTTC. Translating gives CASIDRRASGRNNEQFF.

This clone was detected a few times. The chain combines TRBV11-2 with TRBJ2-1; 7 bases match TRBD2. V shed 3 bases, J shed 8 bases, and the junction held 19 bases outside the gene matches. Germline assignment: CDR1 SGHAT and CDR2 FQNNGV. The CDR3 is 18 amino acids. CDR3 in amino acids: CASSFGGGAASDQDEQFF. Written as DNA, the CDR3 is TGTGCCAGCAGCTTTGGGGGAGGGGCGGCAAGCGATCAGGATGAGCAGTTCTTC.

The chain couples TRBV29-1 to TRBJ2-7; tentatively, D is TRBD1 (6 bases). The germline V and J ends were trimmed by 4 bases and 2 bases, with 12 bases remaining between them. CDR3 size: 13 residues. Germline loops: CDR1 SQVTM, CDR2 ANQGSEA. For the CDR3, the DNA is TGCAGCGTTGGTGAGGGGGTACCCTACGAGCAGTACTTC. Protein sequence: CSVGEGVPYEQYF.

The chain couples TRBV4-1 to TRBJ1-2, with TRBD1 matching 10 bases. CDR3 length: 15 amino acids. The V and J ends lost 0 bases and 10 bases, in that order; junction bases with no gene match: 8. Germline CDR1 reads MGHRA; CDR2 reads YSYEKL. CDR3 sequence reads: CASSQDPLGQGPYTF. The CDR3 DNA reads as TGCGCCAGCAGCCAAGATCCATTGGGACAGGGGCCCTACACCTTC.

The chain has TRBV27 and TRBJ2-1; a possible D gene is TRBD1 (5 bases). Germline V gene lookup returns CDR1 MNHEY and CDR2 SMNVEV (reference sequence). Trimming took 6 bases from V and 2 from J, leaving 23 bases between them. The CDR3 is 18 amino acids. CDR3 protein: CASRPRKLGRVTYNEQFF. CDR3 DNA sequence: TGTGCCAGCAGGCCAAGGAAATTGGGGCGCGTCACCTACAATGAGCAGTTCTTC.